This TCR beta chain appears in the sequencing data of a study of T cells in Graves' hyperthyroidism and ophthalmopathy (dated by TCRdb to between 2018 and 2020). Looking at the study overall: Peripheral blood was collected at initial diagnosis, before any treatment. The approximately 100 discovery patients were randomly split 7:3 into training and test sets. To identify TCR V-J signatures that set the groups apart, the researchers used a discovery cohort of 90 to 100 patients, made up of 40 to 45 with Graves' ophthalmopathy and about 60 with stable Graves' hyperthyroidism. An independent validation cohort of 18 to 20 hyperthyroidism patients and about 15 patients who later progressed to ophthalmopathy tested prospective prediction of ophthalmopathy. After blood sampling, hyperthyroidism patients were treated with methimazole at a starting dose of 30 mg daily, and ophthalmopathy patients were treated with high-dose intravenous methylprednisolone. Thyroid tissue and blood T-cell repertoires from roughly six Graves' hyperthyroidism patients were also compared in the study. According to the paper, TCR Vbeta CDR3 sequencing was carried out on 135 peripheral blood samples, which came from 40 to 45 ophthalmopathy, around 74 hyperthyroidism and 17 progressor patients.

Graves' hyperthyroidism was defined as stable when no progression to ophthalmopathy occurred over 18 months of follow-up. Hyperthyroidism patients were aged 18 to 65 years and newly diagnosed, with disease duration of less than 2 months. Exclusion was applied to patients with uncontrolled infections, other autoimmune diseases, pregnancy or lactation. Clinical symptoms, serum thyroxine and TRAb, thyroid ultrasound, and orbital computed tomography formed the basis for the diagnoses. PBMCs were isolated from about 9 ml of fresh peripheral blood by Ficoll-Paque density gradient centrifugation. Total RNA was extracted using Trizol reagent, and RNA quality was assessed on an Agilent 2100 Bioanalyzer. The CDR3, cysteine through phenylalanine, is 13 amino acids long. Solely the CDR3 DNA is kept, with 39 bases framed from the first base. V lost 6 bases and J lost 4 bases, and the count of bases not matched to a germline gene is 3. CDR1 and CDR2 (ENHRY, SYGVKD) derive from the germline V gene.

TCR beta CDR3 regions were amplified from RNA transcripts. The first round of RT-PCR for the TCR CDR3 was performed with the HTBI primer set and the Qiagen OneStep RT-PCR kit. A second multiplex PCR round built the libraries, followed by size selection and purification. Paired-end sequencing of the libraries was performed with 100 bp reads on an Illumina HiSeq2000. The original pipeline was this. Raw data were processed with SOAPnuke, discarding reads with adapters, uncalled bases, mean Phred below 15, or no exact constant-primer or identifier match. High-quality paired reads were merged using COPE v1.2.5, and each unique nucleotide sequence was defined as a clonotype. MiTCR v1.1 was used to align clonotypes to the IMGT TRBV, TRBD and TRBJ reference segments. The analysis was restricted to V-J combinations with a frequency above 0.0001, which together covered 99% to 99.2% of the repertoires. The TCS score was defined as the ratio of F50 (clonal expansion) to E x V (chaos), calculated using BLOSUM62-based TCRdist between CDR3 peptides within each V-J. Welch's t-statistics and random forest reduced 514 V-J features to about 13, which were used in a naive Bayes classifier (R e1071). TCRdb applied fastp at Q25 and MiXCR to the public reads, then kept only in-frame beta chains. Each CDR3 protein gets just one entry, which takes the most common genes and DNA from the rows behind it. TCRdb assigned the V and J calls; the authors' analysis was not used. Here the sample has about 96,000 distinct CDR3 sequences; about 51% occur a single time. 27% of the sample belongs to the ten largest clones.

Study-wide conclusions, independent of this receptor: Most expanded thyroid clonotypes (frequency above 0.001) were also found in blood, which suggests that blood repertoires may mirror thyroid immune responses. No statistical method was used to fix the sample size in advance, and group allocation was not hidden from the investigators. During validation, the model predicted progression to ophthalmopathy a median of around 7 months ahead of onset, with just under 71% sensitivity and roughly 75% specificity. Ophthalmopathy was separated from stable hyperthyroidism by a 13 V-J signature model, with about 88% sensitivity and roughly 81% specificity obtained in cross-validation and 80%/75% obtained in testing.

With respect to this clonotype: Its cognate antigen has yet to be identified. Within one base of it there is no much larger clone, and no base qualities were kept.

Material for sequencing was blood. This receptor was obtained from a woman in her 40s with Graves' hyperthyroidism. The chain employs TRBV10-3 and TRBJ2-5, with 9 junctional bases fitting TRBD1. The CDR3 region reads CAIRPGQGETQYF. The nucleotide sequence is TGTGCCATCAGGCCGGGACAGGGAGAGACCCAGTACTTC.